A few counts support the clone carrying this T cell receptor (beta chain). Its target is unknown. Per germline, CDR1 LGHNA and CDR2 YSLEER. The CDR3 runs 16 residues. V was cut by 8 bases and J by 0 bases, with 14 bases left in between. This entry is derived from a study of T cell repertoires in cytomegalovirus infection. Across the study: Indications of both CMV infection and matching HLA type were provided by public TCR beta signatures.

Via MiXCR, TCRdb re-called the reads, giving one row per CDR3 protein. Here the sample spans about 160,000 distinct CDR3 sequences, approximately 17% being singletons. Findings and caveats of the study: Cumulative frequency of public TCR beta families picked out carriers of CMV plus the relevant HLA.

This rearrangement joins TRBV4-3 to TRBJ2-6, with D tentatively TRBD1 (6 bases). The receptor was derived from a human donor in good health (CMV status not recorded). Some clones in this sample may be carry-over from other donors' samples. Sequences were obtained from CD8+ T cells from PBMCs. CDR3 DNA sequence: TGCGCCAGCCCTACGGACAGTCCCTCTGGGGCCAACGTCCTGACTTTC. This encodes CASPTDSPSGANVLTF.